This T cell receptor (beta chain) originates from a study of blood T cell repertoires in COVID-19. Patients from Seattle were sampled longitudinally, starting during active infection. Method: immunoSEQ multiplex PCR; TCRdb's copy keeps in-frame clones and lacks some. The sample has 400,000 to 450,000 clones, about nine tenths seen once; the top ten hold around 13%. CDR3 length: 14 residues. V was clipped by 1 base and J by 7 bases; unmatched bases: 7. Germline-derived CDR1 and CDR2 are GTSNPN and SVGIG (reference sequence). The source is a woman aged 50 to 60 with COVID-19, enrolled during active disease. Material for sequencing was peripheral blood. The chain has TRBV30 and TRBJ1-2; 9 bases align to TRBD1. CDR3 sequence: CAWSADRGRSGYTF. CDR3 nucleotides: TGTGCCTGGAGTGCGGACAGGGGCAGAAGTGGCTACACCTTC.